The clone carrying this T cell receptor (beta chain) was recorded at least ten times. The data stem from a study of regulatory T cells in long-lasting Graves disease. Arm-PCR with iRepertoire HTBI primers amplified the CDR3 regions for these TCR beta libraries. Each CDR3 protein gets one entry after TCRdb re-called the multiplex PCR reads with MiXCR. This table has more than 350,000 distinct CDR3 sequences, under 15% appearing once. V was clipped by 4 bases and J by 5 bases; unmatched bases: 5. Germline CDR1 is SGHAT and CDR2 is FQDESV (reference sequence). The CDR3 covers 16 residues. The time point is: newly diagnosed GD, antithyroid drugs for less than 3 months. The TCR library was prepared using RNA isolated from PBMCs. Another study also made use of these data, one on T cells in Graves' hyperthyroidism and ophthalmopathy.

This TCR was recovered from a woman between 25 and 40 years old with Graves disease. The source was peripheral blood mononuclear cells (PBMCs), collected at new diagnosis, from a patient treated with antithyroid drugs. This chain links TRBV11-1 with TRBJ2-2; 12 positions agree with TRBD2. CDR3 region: CASSSGLAGRTGELFF. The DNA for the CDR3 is TGTGCCAGCAGCTCTGGACTAGCGGGACGGACCGGGGAGCTGTTTTTT.